The sample holds one count of the clone carrying this TCR beta chain. The sample contains more than one DNA sequence encoding this CDR3. This sample was included in a study of shared clonotypes between healthy human individuals. Genomic DNA (from each subset) was split evenly across several immunoSEQ plates. Libraries were prepared by immunoSEQ multiplex PCR; TCRdb keeps only in-frame clonotypes and omits some of them. The top ten hold more than 0.95% of the sample, which has 1.5 million to 2.5 million clones, over 85% seen once. The naive CD8 fraction comprised CD45RO-negative cells positively selected for CCR7 and excluded terminally differentiated effector memory CD45RA+ cells. Caucasian adults living in Nashville, Tennessee, provided all samples. The CDR3 runs 15 residues. Germline V gene sequence: CDR1 SEHNR, CDR2 FQNEAQ (reference sequence). The junction had 8 bases not matched to a gene; V was cut back by 3 bases and J by 5 bases.

V is TRBV7-9 and J is TRBJ1-1; 8 bases are a match to TRBD1. The sequence was obtained from a man aged 18 to 30 in good health. Sequences were obtained from naive CD8+ T cells sorted from blood. CDR3 sequence (DNA): TGTGCCAGCAGCTTGGGGCAGGGGGCAGGAACTGAAGCTTTCTTT. Its translation: CASSLGQGAGTEAFF.